Listed below are T cell receptor beta chains from one sample, sequenced in a study of blood T cell repertoires in COVID-19. Clones were sequenced by immunoSEQ multiplex PCR, and TCRdb holds only the in-frame ones, with some missing. The sample has 170,000 or so clones, 75% to 80% seen once; the top ten hold approximately 26%. The material sequenced was peripheral blood. These receptor sequences come from a woman in her seventies with acute or convalescent COVID-19. The CDR3 runs from the conserved cysteine through the conserved F or W. Fields, in order: J gene, D gene, clone size, V gene, CDR3 protein, CDR3 DNA. A D gene is named only where the DNA matches it firmly. Rows give clone size only sometimes, using once, few, many, or a class for an expanded clone.

TRBJ1-4 | NA | few | TRBV5-5 | CASSYWRGYEKLFF | TGTGCCAGCAGCTATTGGAGGGGTTACGAAAAACTGTTTTTT
TRBJ1-3 | NA | NA | TRBV4-2 | CASSPTPLSGNTIYF | TGTGCCAGCAGCCCGACACCCCTCTCTGGAAACACCATATATTTT
TRBJ2-5 | NA | NA | TRBV27 | CASSDPGAGETQYF | TGTGCCAGCAGTGATCCGGGAGCAGGAGAGACCCAGTACTTC
TRBJ2-7 | TRBD2 | NA | TRBV2 | CASSAREGRGEQYF | TGTGCCAGCAGTGCTAGGGAGGGGAGGGGCGAGCAGTACTTC
TRBJ1-3 | TRBD1 | NA | TRBV3-1/TRBV3-2 | CASSTGASGNTIYF | TGTGCCAGCAGCACAGGGGCCTCTGGAAACACCATATATTTT
TRBJ2-3 | TRBD1 | NA | TRBV29-1 | CSVARTGGESTDTQYF | TGCAGCGTTGCCCGGACAGGGGGCGAGAGCACAGATACGCAGTATTTT
TRBJ2-1 | TRBD2 | NA | TRBV5-1 | CASSLLASGGYNEQFF | TGCGCCAGCAGCTTGTTGGCTAGCGGAGGTTACAATGAGCAGTTCTTC
TRBJ2-3 | TRBD2 | NA | TRBV27 | CASSLWTSGTDTQYF | TGTGCCAGCAGTTTATGGACTAGCGGGACAGATACGCAGTATTTT
TRBJ2-3 | TRBD2 | NA | TRBV23-1 | CASSQIPGLAGEGFGPTDTQYF | TGCGCCAGCAGTCAAATCCCGGGACTAGCGGGAGAAGGGTTTGGCCCTACAGATACGCAGTATTTT
TRBJ1-6 | TRBD1 | NA | TRBV3-1/TRBV3-2 | CASSLRDRGSPLHF | TGTGCCAGCAGCCTCCGGGACAGGGGTTCACCCCTCCACTTT
TRBJ2-3 | TRBD2 | NA | TRBV4-1 | CASQREGGKDTQYF | TGCGCCAGCCAGCGGGAGGGAGGGAAAGATACGCAGTATTTT
TRBJ2-3 | NA | NA | TRBV24-1 | CATSAMDTQYF | TGTGCCACCAGTGCTATGGATACGCAGTATTTT
TRBJ1-1 | TRBD1 | NA | TRBV25-1 | CASSEDRTGGNNTEAFF | TGTGCCAGCAGTGAGGATAGGACAGGGGGCAATAACACTGAAGCTTTCTTT
TRBJ1-2 | NA | NA | TRBV25-1 | CASSDFGRVHGYTF | TGTGCCAGCAGTGATTTCGGCAGGGTGCATGGCTACACCTTC
TRBJ2-2 | TRBD1 | NA | TRBV5-1 | CASSLAARTGNTGELFF | TGCGCCAGCAGCTTGGCCGCCAGGACAGGGAACACCGGGGAGCTGTTTTTT
TRBJ2-7 | TRBD2 | NA | TRBV24-1 | CATSDGTRPLKDF | TGTGCCACCAGTGACGGGACTAGACCCCTTAAGGACTTC
TRBJ2-6 | NA | NA | TRBV24-1 | CATAPGEYSGANVLTF | TGTGCCACCGCCCCAGGGGAGTACTCTGGGGCCAACGTCCTGACTTTC
TRBJ2-1 | NA | NA | TRBV7-8 | CASSSGLYNEQFF | TGTGCCAGCAGCTCCGGACTGTACAATGAGCAGTTCTTC
TRBJ1-2 | NA | NA | TRBV3-1/TRBV3-2 | CASSPLVGGREGYTF | TGTGCCAGCAGCCCGCTGGTGGGGGGTCGGGAAGGCTACACCTTC
TRBJ2-5 | TRBD2 | NA | TRBV27 | CAGPTDGAGGTRETQYF | TGTGCCGGACCGACAGATGGGGCGGGAGGGACTAGAGAGACCCAGTACTTC
TRBJ2-1 | TRBD2 | NA | TRBV7-3 | CASSSPSGTSGRASYNEQFF | TGTGCCAGCAGCTCACCATCCGGGACTAGCGGGAGGGCCTCTTACAATGAGCAGTTCTTC
TRBJ2-7 | NA | NA | TRBV5-4 | CASSFSGEQYF | TGTGCCAGCAGCTTCTCCGGGGAGCAGTACTTC
TRBJ2-4 | NA | NA | TRBV7-4 | CASSPRSSIYRLDIQYF | TGTGCCAGCAGCCCCCGGTCATCGATTTATCGGCTAGACATTCAGTACTTC
TRBJ2-2 | TRBD2 | NA | TRBV10-3 | CAISEQGLAGGPGRVGELFF | TGTGCCATCAGTGAGCAGGGACTAGCGGGAGGGCCGGGTCGTGTCGGGGAGCTGTTTTTT
TRBJ2-3 | NA | NA | TRBV7-2 | CASSTLGGNTQYF | TGTGCCAGCAGCACCCTCGGAGGAAATACGCAGTATTTT
TRBJ2-2 | NA | NA | TRBV29-1 | CSVEGTRLGELFF | TGCAGCGTTGAAGGGACTCGCCTTGGGGAGCTGTTTTTT
TRBJ1-1 | NA | NA | TRBV3-1/TRBV3-2 | CASSQANLNTEAFF | TGTGCCAGCAGCCAAGCTAACCTGAACACTGAAGCTTTCTTT
TRBJ2-5 | TRBD2 | NA | TRBV30 | CAWSGGRASQETQYF | TGTGCCTGGAGTGGGGGGAGGGCCAGTCAAGAGACCCAGTACTTC
TRBJ2-7 | NA | NA | TRBV7-2 | CASSLGGTAAFEQYF | TGTGCCAGCAGCTTAGGCGGTACCGCTGCCTTCGAGCAGTACTTC
TRBJ2-7 | TRBD1 | NA | TRBV5-6 | CASRKTGDSYEQYF | TGTGCCAGCAGAAAGACAGGGGATTCCTACGAGCAGTACTTC
TRBJ1-5 | NA | NA | TRBV2 | CASSLYGTQNQPQHF | TGTGCCAGCAGTTTATATGGGACACAGAATCAGCCCCAGCATTTT
TRBJ2-7 | TRBD2 | NA | TRBV11-3 | CASGPGTSAEQYF | TGTGCCAGCGGACCCGGGACTAGCGCCGAGCAGTACTTC
TRBJ2-7 | TRBD2 | NA | TRBV5-6 | CASSPGTSWYEQYF | TGTGCCAGCAGCCCCGGGACTAGCTGGTACGAGCAGTACTTC
TRBJ2-3 | TRBD2 | NA | TRBV9 | CASSKSGRTATQYF | TGTGCCAGCAGTAAAAGCGGGAGAACGGCTACGCAGTATTTT
TRBJ2-2 | TRBD1 | NA | TRBV19 | CASRQDRAGGELFF | TGTGCCAGTAGACAGGACAGGGCCGGCGGGGAGCTGTTTTTT
TRBJ2-7 | NA | few | TRBV9 | CASSVDIRTYYEQYF | TGTGCCAGCAGCGTAGATATACGGACTTACTACGAGCAGTACTTC
TRBJ2-3 | NA | NA | TRBV11-3 | CASSQGPTQYF | TGTGCCAGCAGCCAGGGTCCGACGCAGTATTTT
TRBJ2-3 | TRBD2 | once | TRBV30 | CAWTSGRVSTDTQYF | TGTGCCTGGACTAGCGGGAGGGTTAGCACAGATACGCAGTATTTT
TRBJ2-3 | TRBD1 | few | TRBV29-1 | CSVEGDRTSTDTQYF | TGCAGCGTTGAAGGGGACAGGACGTCCACAGATACGCAGTATTTT
TRBJ1-1 | NA | NA | TRBV27 | CASSLSWQINTEAFF | TGTGCCAGCAGTTTAAGTTGGCAGATAAACACTGAAGCTTTCTTT
TRBJ2-7 | TRBD1 | few | TRBV29-1 | CSAGQGGSYEQYF | TGCAGCGCGGGACAGGGGGGGTCCTACGAGCAGTACTTC
TRBJ1-2 | TRBD1 | NA | TRBV30 | CACTTGGADGYTF | TGTGCCTGCACTACAGGGGGCGCGGATGGCTACACCTTC
TRBJ2-7 | TRBD2 | NA | TRBV6-6 | CASSYDISGRDYEQYF | TGTGCCAGCAGTTACGACATTAGCGGGAGGGACTACGAGCAGTACTTC
TRBJ2-7 | TRBD1 | NA | TRBV19 | CASSIDGTGLYEQYF | TGTGCCAGTAGTATAGACGGGACAGGGCTGTACGAGCAGTACTTC
TRBJ1-3 | TRBD1 | once | TRBV6-1 | CASSEQGAGNTIYF | TGTGCCAGCAGTGAACAGGGGGCTGGAAACACCATATATTTT
TRBJ2-1 | NA | NA | TRBV24-1 | CATSLDSQAVEQFF | TGTGCCACCAGTCTTGATTCCCAAGCGGTTGAGCAGTTCTTC
TRBJ1-5 | NA | NA | TRBV20-1 | CSASRGRNQPQHF | TGCAGTGCTAGTCGTGGGCGCAATCAGCCCCAGCATTTT
TRBJ2-1 | TRBD2 | NA | TRBV27 | CASRGLGGTYNEQFF | TGTGCCAGCAGGGGACTAGGAGGGACTTACAATGAGCAGTTCTTC
TRBJ1-1 | NA | NA | TRBV12-5 | CASGLRFRALITRNTSTEAFF | TGTGCTAGTGGTTTACGGTTTCGGGCGCTTATTACTAGAAATACGTCCACTGAAGCTTTCTTT
TRBJ2-1 | NA | few | TRBV7-9 | CASSLEGGSYNEQFF | TGTGCCAGCAGCTTAGAGGGGGGGTCCTACAATGAGCAGTTCTTC
TRBJ2-7 | NA | NA | TRBV9 | CASSVMARGFYEQYF | TGTGCCAGCAGCGTAATGGCTCGGGGTTTCTACGAGCAGTACTTC
TRBJ2-4 | NA | once | TRBV19 | CASSAGSGMVNIQYF | TGTGCCAGTAGTGCCGGTTCAGGGATGGTGAACATTCAGTACTTC
TRBJ1-1 | NA | NA | TRBV10-3 | CAISEAVNTEAFF | TGTGCCATCAGTGAGGCAGTGAACACTGAAGCTTTCTTT
TRBJ2-7 | TRBD2 | NA | TRBV5-1 | CASSQGLAGGPTYEQYF | TGCGCCAGCAGCCAGGGACTAGCGGGAGGTCCAACCTACGAGCAGTACTTC
TRBJ2-7 | TRBD1 | NA | TRBV27 | CASSRDRGVSYEQYF | TGTGCCAGCAGTAGGGACAGGGGAGTCTCCTACGAGCAGTACTTC
TRBJ2-3 | TRBD1 | few | TRBV9 | CASSAQPTGGAADTQYF | TGTGCCAGCAGCGCCCAACCGACAGGGGGCGCGGCAGATACGCAGTATTTT
TRBJ1-2 | NA | NA | TRBV3-1/TRBV3-2 | CASSFQQGTGYTF | TGTGCCAGCAGCTTTCAACAGGGTACCGGCTACACCTTC
TRBJ2-7 | NA | NA | TRBV24-1 | CATSGEQGHEQYF | TGTGCCACCAGCGGAGAACAAGGTCACGAGCAGTACTTC